This TCR beta chain was identified in a study of OX40 agonist ivuxolimab in advanced cancers. On the study more broadly: Patients received the agonistic anti-OX40 (CD134) antibody ivuxolimab. Prior anti-PD-1, anti-PD-L1 or anti-CTLA-4 therapy was allowed; roughly 40% had some. Study findings and constraints: CD8+ T cells were the subset that, on average, had more expanded clones than CD4+.

Sequencing used immunoSEQ multiplex PCR; TCRdb keeps in-frame clones, though not all of them. The sample has over 40,000 clones; approximately 83% are singletons. A note on this clone: Its specificity is unknown.

J gave up 0 bases and V 4 bases, and 3 bases lay outside the gene matches. Germline CDR1 and CDR2: SGHKS and YYEKEE (reference sequence). The CDR3 extends over 14 amino acids. Specimen: CD4+ or CD8+ T cells sorted from blood, collected in a trial of the OX40 agonist ivuxolimab. This TCR was recovered from an adult with an advanced solid tumor such as melanoma, head and neck, liver or kidney cancer. The V and J genes are TRBV5-5 and TRBJ2-7; the match to TRBD1 covers 8 bases. CDR3 sequence reads: CASSLQGDSYEQYF. The DNA for the CDR3 is TGTGCCAGCAGCCTACAGGGGGACTCCTACGAGCAGTACTTC.